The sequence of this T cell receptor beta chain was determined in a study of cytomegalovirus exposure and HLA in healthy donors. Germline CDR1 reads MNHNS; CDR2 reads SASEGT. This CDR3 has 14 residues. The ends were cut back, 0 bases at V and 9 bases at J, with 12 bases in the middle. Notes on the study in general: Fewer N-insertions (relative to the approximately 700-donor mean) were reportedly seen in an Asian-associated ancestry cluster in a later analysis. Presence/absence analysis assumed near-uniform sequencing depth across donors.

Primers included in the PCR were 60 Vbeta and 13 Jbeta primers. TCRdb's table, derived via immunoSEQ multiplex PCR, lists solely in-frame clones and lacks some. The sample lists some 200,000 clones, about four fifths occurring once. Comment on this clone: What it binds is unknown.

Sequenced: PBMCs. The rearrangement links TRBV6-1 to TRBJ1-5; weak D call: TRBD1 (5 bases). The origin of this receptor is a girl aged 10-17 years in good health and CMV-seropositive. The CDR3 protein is CASSEAGGIRPQHF. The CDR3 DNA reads TGTGCCAGCAGTGAAGCGGGGGGGATACGGCCCCAGCATTTT.